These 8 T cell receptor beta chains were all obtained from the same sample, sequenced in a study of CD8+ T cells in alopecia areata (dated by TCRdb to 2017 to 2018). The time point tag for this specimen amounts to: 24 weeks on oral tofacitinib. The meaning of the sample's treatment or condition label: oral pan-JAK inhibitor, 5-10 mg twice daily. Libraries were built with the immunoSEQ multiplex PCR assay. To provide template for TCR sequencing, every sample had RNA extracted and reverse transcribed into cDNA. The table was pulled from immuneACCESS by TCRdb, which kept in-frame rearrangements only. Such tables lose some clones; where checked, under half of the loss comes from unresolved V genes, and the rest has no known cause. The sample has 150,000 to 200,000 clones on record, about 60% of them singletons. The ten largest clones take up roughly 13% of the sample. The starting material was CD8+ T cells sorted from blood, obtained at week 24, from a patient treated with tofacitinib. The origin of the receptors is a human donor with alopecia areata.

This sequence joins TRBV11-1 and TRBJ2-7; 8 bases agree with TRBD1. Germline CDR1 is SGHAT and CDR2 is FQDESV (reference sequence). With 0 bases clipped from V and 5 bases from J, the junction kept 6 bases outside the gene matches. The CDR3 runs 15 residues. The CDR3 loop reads CASSLAQGALNEQYF. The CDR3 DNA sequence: TGTGCCAGCAGCTTAGCGCAGGGGGCGCTCAACGAGCAGTACTTC.

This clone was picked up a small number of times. The chain's CDR3 is CASSQGTSGTDTQYF. In DNA form, the CDR3 reads TGTGCCAGCAGCCAAGGGACTAGCGGTACAGATACGCAGTATTTT. The rearrangement uses TRBV13 and TRBJ2-3; 11 nucleotides match TRBD2. J gave up 3 bases and V 5 bases, and 4 bases lay outside the gene matches. Germline V lookup: CDR1 PRHDT, CDR2 FYEKMQ (reference sequence). This CDR3 spans 15 amino acids.

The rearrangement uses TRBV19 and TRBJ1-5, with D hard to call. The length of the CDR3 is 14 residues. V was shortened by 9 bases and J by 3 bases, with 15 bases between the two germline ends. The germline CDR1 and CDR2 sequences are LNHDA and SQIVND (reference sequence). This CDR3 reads CASQSWAFNQPQHF. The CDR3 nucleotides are TGTGCCAGCCAATCTTGGGCTTTCAATCAGCCCCAGCATTTT.

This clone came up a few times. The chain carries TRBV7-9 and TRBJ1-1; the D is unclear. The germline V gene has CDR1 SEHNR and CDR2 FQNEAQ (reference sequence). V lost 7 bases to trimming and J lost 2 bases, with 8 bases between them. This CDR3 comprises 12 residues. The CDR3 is CASKRPNTEAFF. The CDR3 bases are TGTGCCAGCAAACGGCCCAACACTGAAGCTTTCTTT.

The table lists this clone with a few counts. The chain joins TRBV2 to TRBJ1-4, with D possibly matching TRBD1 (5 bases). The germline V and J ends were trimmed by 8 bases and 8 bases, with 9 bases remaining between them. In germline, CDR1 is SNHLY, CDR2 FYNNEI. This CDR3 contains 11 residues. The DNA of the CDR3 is TGTGCCAGCCAGGGTTACGAAAAACTGTTTTTT. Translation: CASQGYEKLFF.

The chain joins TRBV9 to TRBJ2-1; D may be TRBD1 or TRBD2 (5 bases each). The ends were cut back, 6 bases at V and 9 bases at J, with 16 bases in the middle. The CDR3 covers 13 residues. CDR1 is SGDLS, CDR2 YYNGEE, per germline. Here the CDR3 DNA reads TGTGCCAGCAAAAACGTGGGGGTTTCTGAGCAGTTCTTC. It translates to CASKNVGVSEQFF. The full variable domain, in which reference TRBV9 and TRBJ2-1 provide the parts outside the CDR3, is DSGVTQTPKHLITATGQRVTLRCSPRSGDLSVYWYQQSLDQGLQFLIQYYNGEERAKGNILERFSAQQFPDLHSELNLSSLELGDSALYFCASKNVGVSEQFFGPGTRLTVL.

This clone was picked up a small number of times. The CDR3 is CASSGNLGQQNTEAFF. The CDR3 DNA reads TGTGCCAGCAGCGGCAACCTGGGACAGCAGAACACTGAAGCTTTCTTT. This chain connects TRBV9 to TRBJ1-1; 7 nucleotides line up with TRBD1. Germline V gene sequence: CDR1 SGDLS, CDR2 YYNGEE. Trimming at V came to 3 bases and at J to 1 base, leaving 9 bases not matched to a gene. The CDR3 loop spans 16 amino acids.

The CDR3 bases are TGTGCCAGCAGCTACCCGGACAGCTCCAGAGAGACCCAGTACTTC. Encoded protein: CASSYPDSSRETQYF. This chain joins TRBV7-9 and TRBJ2-5; possible D gene TRBD1, 6 bases. The V and J ends lost 4 bases and 4 bases respectively, with 16 bases between them. CDR1 and CDR2 from the germline V gene are SEHNR and FQNEAQ (reference sequence). The CDR3 totals 15 residues.